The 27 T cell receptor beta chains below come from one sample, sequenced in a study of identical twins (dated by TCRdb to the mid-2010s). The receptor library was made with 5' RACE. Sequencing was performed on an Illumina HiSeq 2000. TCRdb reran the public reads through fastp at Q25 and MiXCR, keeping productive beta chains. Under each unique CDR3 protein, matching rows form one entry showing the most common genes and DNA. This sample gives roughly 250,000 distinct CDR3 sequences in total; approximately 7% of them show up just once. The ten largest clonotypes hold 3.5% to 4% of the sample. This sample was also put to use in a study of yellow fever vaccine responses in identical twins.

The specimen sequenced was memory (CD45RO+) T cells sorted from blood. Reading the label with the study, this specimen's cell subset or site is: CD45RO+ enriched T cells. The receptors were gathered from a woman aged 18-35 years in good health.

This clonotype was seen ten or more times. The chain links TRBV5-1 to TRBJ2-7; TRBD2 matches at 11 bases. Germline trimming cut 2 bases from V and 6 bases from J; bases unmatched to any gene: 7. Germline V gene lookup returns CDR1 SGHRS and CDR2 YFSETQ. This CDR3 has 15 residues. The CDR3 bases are TGCGCCAGCAGCTTCACCGGGACTAGCGGAGCCGAGCAGTACTTC. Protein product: CASSFTGTSGAEQYF.

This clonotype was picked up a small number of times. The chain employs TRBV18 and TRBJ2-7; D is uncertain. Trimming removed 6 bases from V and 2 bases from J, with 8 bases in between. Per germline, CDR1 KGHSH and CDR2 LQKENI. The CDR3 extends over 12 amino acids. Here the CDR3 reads CASSPNTYEQYV. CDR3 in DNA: TGTGCCAGCTCCCCCAATACCTACGAGCAGTACGTC.

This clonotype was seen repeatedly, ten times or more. This CDR3 reads CASSPSRTGELFF. CDR3 in DNA: TGTGCCAGCAGCCCCTCTCGCACCGGGGAGCTGTTTTTT. The chain employs TRBV14 and TRBJ2-2; D is uncertain. This CDR3 is 13 amino acids long. Trimming cost V 4 bases and J 4 bases, with 7 bases left between them. Per the germline V gene, CDR1 is SGHDN and CDR2 is FVKESK.

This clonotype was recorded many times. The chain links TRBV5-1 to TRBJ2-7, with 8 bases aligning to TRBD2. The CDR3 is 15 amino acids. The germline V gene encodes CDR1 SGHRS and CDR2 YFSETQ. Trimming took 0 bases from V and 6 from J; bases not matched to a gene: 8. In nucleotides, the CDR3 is TGCGCCAGCAGCTTGGGGGGACTAGAATTGGGCGAGCAGTACTTC. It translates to CASSLGGLELGEQYF.

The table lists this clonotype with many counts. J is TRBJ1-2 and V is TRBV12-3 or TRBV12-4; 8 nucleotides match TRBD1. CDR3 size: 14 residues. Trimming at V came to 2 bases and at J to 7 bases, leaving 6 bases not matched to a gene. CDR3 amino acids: CASSLSTGAGGYTF. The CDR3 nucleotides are TGTGCCAGCAGTTTATCGACAGGGGCTGGTGGCTACACCTTC.

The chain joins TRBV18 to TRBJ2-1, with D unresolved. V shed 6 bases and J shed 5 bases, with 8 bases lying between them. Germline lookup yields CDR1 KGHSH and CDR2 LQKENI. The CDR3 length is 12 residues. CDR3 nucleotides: TGTGCCAGCTCCGACGGGCACAATGAGCAGTTCTTC. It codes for CASSDGHNEQFF. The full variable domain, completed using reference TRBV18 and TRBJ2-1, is NAGVMQNPRHLVRRRGQEARLRCSPMKGHSHVYWYRQLPEEGLKFMVYLQKENIIDESGMPKERFSAEFPKEGPSILRIQQVVRGDSAAYFCASSDGHNEQFFGPGTRLTVL.

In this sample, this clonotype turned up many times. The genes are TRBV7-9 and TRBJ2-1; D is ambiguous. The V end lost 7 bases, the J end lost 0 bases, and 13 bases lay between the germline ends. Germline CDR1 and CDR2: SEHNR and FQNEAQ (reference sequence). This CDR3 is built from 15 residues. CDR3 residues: CASTKSGTSYNEQFF. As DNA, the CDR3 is TGTGCCAGCACCAAATCGGGTACCTCCTACAATGAGCAGTTCTTC.

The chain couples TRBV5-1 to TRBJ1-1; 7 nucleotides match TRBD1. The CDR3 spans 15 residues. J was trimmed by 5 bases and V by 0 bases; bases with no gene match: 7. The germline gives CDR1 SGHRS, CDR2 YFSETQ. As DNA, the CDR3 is TGCGCCAGCAGCTTGGTTGACAGGGAAGAAACTGAAGCTTTCTTT. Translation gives CASSLVDREETEAFF.

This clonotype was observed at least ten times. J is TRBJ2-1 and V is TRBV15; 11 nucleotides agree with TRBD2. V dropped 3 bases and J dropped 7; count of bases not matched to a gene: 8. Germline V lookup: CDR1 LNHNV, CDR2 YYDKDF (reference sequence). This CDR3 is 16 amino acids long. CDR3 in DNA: TGTGCCACCAGCAGCCTACTAGCGGGAGATAGGAATGAGCAGTTCTTC. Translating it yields CATSSLLAGDRNEQFF.

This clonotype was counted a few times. This CDR3 reads CSVDVYNEQFF. In DNA, the CDR3 is TGCAGCGTTGATGTCTACAATGAGCAGTTCTTC. The chain joins TRBV29-1 to TRBJ2-1; no firm D call. The CDR3 extends over 11 amino acids. Germline V CDR1 and CDR2: SQVTM, ANQGSEA. V was clipped by 3 bases and J by 3 bases, with 3 bases between them.

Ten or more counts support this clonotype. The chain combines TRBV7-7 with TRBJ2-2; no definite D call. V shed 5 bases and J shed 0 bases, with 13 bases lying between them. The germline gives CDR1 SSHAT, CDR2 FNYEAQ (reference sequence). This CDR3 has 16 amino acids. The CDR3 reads CASSSLGSANTGELFF. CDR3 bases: TGTGCCAGCAGCAGTCTTGGCAGCGCGAACACCGGGGAGCTGTTTTTT.

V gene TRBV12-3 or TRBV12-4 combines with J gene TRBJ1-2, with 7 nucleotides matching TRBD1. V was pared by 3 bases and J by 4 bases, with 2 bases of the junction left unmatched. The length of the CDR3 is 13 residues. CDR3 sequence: CASSFDRVYGYTF. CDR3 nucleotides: TGTGCCAGCAGTTTCGACAGGGTCTATGGCTACACCTTC.

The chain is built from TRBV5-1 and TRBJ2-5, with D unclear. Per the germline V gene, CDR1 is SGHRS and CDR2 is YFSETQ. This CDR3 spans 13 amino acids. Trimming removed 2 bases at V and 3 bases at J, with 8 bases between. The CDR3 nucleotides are TGCGCCAGCAGCTTCGAGATAAAAGAGACCCAGTACTTC. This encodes CASSFEIKETQYF.

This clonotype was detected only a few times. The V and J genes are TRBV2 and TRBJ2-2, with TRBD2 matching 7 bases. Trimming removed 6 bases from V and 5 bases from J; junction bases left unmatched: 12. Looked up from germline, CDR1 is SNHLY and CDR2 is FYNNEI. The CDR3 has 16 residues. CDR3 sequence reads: CASRSGTLSGTGELFF. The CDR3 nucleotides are TGTGCCAGCAGGAGCGGGACTCTATCGGGGACCGGGGAGCTGTTTTTT. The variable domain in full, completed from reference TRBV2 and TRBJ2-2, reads EPEVTQTPSHQVTQMGQEVILRCVPISNHLYFYWYRQILGQKVEFLVSFYNNEISEKSEIFDDQFSVERPDGSNFTLKIRSTKLEDSAMYFCASRSGTLSGTGELFFGEGSRLTVL.

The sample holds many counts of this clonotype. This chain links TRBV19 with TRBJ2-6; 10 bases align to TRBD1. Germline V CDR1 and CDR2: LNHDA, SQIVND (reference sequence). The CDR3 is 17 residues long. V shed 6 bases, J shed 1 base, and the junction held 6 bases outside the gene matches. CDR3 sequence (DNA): TGTGCCAGTAGCCGGGGACAGGGGATATCTGGGGCCAACGTCCTGACTTTC. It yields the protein CASSRGQGISGANVLTF.

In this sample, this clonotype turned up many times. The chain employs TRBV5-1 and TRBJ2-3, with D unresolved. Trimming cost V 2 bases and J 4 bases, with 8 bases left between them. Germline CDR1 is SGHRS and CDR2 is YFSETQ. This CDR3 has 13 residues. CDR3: CASSLSSADTQYF. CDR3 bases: TGCGCCAGCAGCTTATCCTCTGCAGATACGCAGTATTTT.

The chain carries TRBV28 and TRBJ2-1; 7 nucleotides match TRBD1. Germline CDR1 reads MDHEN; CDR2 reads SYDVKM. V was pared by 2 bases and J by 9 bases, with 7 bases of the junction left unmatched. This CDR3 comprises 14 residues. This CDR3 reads CASSLQGQPVEQFF. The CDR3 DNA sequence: TGTGCCAGCAGTTTACAGGGACAGCCTGTTGAGCAGTTCTTC.

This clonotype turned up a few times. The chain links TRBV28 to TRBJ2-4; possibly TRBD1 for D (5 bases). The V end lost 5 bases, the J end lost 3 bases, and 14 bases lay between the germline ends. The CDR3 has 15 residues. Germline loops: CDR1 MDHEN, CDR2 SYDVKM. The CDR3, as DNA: TGTGCCAGCAGTCCCTCCGGACAACTCAAAAACATTCAGTACTTC. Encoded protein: CASSPSGQLKNIQYF.

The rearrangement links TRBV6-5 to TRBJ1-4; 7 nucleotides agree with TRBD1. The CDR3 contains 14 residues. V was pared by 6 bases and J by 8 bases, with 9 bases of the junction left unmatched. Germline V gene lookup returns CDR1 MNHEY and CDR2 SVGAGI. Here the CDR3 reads CASRLGTANEKLFF. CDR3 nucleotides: TGTGCCAGCAGACTCGGGACAGCGAACGAAAAACTGTTTTTT.

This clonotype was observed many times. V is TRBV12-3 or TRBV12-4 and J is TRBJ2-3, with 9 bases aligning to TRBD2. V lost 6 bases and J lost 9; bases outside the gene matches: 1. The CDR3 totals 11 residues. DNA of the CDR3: TGTGCCAGCAGGGGACTAGCAACGCAGTATTTT. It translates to CASRGLATQYF.

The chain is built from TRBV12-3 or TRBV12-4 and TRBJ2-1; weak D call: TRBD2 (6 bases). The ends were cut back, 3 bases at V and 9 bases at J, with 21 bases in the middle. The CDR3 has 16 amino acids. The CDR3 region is CASSLGLGYRGIEQFF. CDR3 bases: TGTGCCAGCAGTTTGGGCCTCGGCTACCGGGGGATTGAGCAGTTCTTC.

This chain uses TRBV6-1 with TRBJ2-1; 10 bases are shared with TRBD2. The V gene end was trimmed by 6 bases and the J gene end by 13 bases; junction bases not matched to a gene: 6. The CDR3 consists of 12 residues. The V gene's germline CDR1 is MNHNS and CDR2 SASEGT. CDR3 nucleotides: TGTGCCAGCAGACTTAGCGGGGGGCCACAGTTCTTC. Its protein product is CASRLSGGPQFF.

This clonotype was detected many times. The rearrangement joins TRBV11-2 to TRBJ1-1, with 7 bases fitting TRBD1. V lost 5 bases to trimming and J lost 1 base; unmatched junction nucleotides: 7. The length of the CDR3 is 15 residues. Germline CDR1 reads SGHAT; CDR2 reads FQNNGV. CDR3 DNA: TGTGCCAGCAGCCCCTCCGACAGGGCGAACACTGAAGCTTTCTTT. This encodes CASSPSDRANTEAFF.

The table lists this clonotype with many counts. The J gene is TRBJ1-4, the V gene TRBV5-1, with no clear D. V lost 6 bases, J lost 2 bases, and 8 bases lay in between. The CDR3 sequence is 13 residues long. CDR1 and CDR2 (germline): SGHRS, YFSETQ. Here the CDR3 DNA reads TGCGCCAGCAAGAAGGTCACTAATGAAAAACTGTTTTTT. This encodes CASKKVTNEKLFF.

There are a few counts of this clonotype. The CDR3 protein is CASSVDVSYEQYF. As DNA, the CDR3 is TGTGCCAGCAGTGTTGACGTGTCCTACGAGCAGTACTTC. J is TRBJ2-7 and V is TRBV6-1; no clear D gene. CDR1 is MNHNS, CDR2 SASEGT, per germline. Trimming stripped 4 bases from V and 1 base from J, with 8 bases between. The CDR3 covers 13 residues.

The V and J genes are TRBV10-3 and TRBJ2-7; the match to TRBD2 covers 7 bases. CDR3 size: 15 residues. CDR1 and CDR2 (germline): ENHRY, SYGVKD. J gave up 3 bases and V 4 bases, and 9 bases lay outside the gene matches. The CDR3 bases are TGTGCCATCAGTGCCGGGAGGCCGGGGCTCTACGAGCAGTACGTC. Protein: CAISAGRPGLYEQYV.

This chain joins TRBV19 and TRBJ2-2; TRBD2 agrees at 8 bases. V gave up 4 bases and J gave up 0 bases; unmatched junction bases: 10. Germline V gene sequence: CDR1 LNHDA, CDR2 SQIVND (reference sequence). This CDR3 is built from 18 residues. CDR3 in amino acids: CASSKPIRGGANTGELFF. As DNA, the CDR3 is TGTGCCAGTAGTAAGCCCATCCGGGGGGGCGCGAACACCGGGGAGCTGTTTTTT.